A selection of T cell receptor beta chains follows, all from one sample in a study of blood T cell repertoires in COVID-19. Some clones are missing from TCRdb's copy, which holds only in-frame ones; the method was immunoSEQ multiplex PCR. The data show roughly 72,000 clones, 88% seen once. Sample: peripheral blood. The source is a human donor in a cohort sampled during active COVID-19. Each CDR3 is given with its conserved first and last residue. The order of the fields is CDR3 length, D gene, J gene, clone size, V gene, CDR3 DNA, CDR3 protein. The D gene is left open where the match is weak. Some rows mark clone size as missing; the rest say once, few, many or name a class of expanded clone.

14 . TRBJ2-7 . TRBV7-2 TGTGCCAGCAGCTTAGGGGAGGCCTCTTACGAGCAGTACTTC CASSLGEASYEQYF
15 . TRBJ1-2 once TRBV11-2 TGTGCCAGCAGCTCATACCGACAGGTCAACTATGGCTACACCTTC CASSSYRQVNYGYTF
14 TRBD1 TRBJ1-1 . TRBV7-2 TGTGCCAGCAGCAAACCACAGGGGCTCACTGAAGCTTTCTTT CASSKPQGLTEAFF
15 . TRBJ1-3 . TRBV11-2 TGTGCCAGCAGCTTACAGGCTGCCTCTGGAAACACCATATATTTT CASSLQAASGNTIYF
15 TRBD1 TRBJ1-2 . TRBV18 TGTGCCAGCTCACCTCCCAGGACAGGGAACTATGGCTACACCTTC CASSPPRTGNYGYTF
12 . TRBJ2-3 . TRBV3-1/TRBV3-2 TGTGCCAGCAGCCAAGATCCGGATACGCAGTATTTT CASSQDPDTQYF
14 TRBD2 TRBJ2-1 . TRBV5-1 TGCGCCAGCAGCCAAGGGACTAGCGGGGCAAAGCAGTTCTTC CASSQGTSGAKQFF
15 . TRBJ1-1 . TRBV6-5 TGTGCCAGCAGTTCCTGGACAGAGACAAACACTGAAGCTTTCTTT CASSSWTETNTEAFF
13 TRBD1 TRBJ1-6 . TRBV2 TGTGCCAGCAGCCCTACAGGGGCTTCACCCCTCCACTTT CASSPTGASPLHF
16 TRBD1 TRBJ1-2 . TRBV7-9 TGTGCCAGCAGCTTAAGCGGGACAGGTCTTCCCTATGGCTACACCTTC CASSLSGTGLPYGYTF
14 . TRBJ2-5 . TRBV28 TGTGCCAGCAGTTCACCCGGGGTGATTGAGACCCAGTACTTC CASSSPGVIETQYF
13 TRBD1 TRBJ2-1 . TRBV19 TGTGCCAGTAGCAGGACAGGGCTGGGGGAGCAGTTCTTC CASSRTGLGEQFF
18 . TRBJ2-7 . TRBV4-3 TGCGCCAGCAGCCAATCTCACATGGGGGAGGCACTAGCTCTCGAGCAGTACTTC CASSQSHMGEALALEQYF
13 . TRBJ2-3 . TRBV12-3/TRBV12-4 TGTGCCAGCAGTTCCCGACTGGTCGGGGCGCAGTATTTT CASSSRLVGAQYF
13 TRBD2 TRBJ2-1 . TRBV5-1 TGCGCCAGCAGCTGGACTAGCGGGGATGAGCAGTTCTTC CASSWTSGDEQFF
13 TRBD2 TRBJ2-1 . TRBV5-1 TGCGCCAGCAGCTTTTATAGCGGGGGGGAGCAGTTCTTC CASSFYSGGEQFF
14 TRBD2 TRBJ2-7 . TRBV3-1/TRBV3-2 TGTGCCAGCAGCCTAGGGACTAGGGGCAACGAGCAGTACTTC CASSLGTRGNEQYF
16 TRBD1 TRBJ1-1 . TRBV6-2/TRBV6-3 TGTGCCAGCAGTTACGGGGACAGCCAGTTGAACACTGAAGCTTTCTTT CASSYGDSQLNTEAFF
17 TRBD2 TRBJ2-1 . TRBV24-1 TGTGCCACCAGTGACCCGGGACTAGCGGGAGCGGCCAATGAGCAGTTCTTC CATSDPGLAGAANEQFF
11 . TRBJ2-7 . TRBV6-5 TGTGCCAGCAATAGGGGGTACGAGCAGTACTTC CASNRGYEQYF
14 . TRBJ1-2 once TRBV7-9 TGTGCCAGCAGCTCGACAGCAAGCCCTACCGGCTACACCTTC CASSSTASPTGYTF
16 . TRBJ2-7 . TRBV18 TGTGCCAGCTCACCACAGGTCGGGGTGACCGCCTACGAGCAGTACTTC CASSPQVGVTAYEQYF
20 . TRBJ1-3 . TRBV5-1 TGCGCCAGCCCATTAGGGCAGGGAGGTTTTTGGCAGTACTCTGGAAACACCATATATTTT CASPLGQGGFWQYSGNTIYF
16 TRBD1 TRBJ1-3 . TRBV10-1 TGCGCCAGCAGTGAGACAGGGGCACTTGACGGAAACACCATATATTTT CASSETGALDGNTIYF
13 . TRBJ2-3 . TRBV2 TGTGCCAGCAGTGAAGAGGGGCTAGATACGCAGTATTTT CASSEEGLDTQYF
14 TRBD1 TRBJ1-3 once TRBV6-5 TGTGCCAGCAGACCCGGGACAGATGGAAACACCATATATTTT CASRPGTDGNTIYF
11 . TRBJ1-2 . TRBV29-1 TGCAGCGTTGATGACACCTATGGCTACACCTTC CSVDDTYGYTF
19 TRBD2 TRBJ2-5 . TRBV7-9 TGTGCCAGCAGCCCGAGGGGAGGCGGACTAGCCCTAAAAGGAGAGACCCAGTACTTC CASSPRGGGLALKGETQYF
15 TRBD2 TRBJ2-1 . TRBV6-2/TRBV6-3 TGTGCCAGCAGTAATCTAGCGGGAGCCCCTATTGAGCAGTTCTTC CASSNLAGAPIEQFF
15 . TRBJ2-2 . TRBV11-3 TGTGCCAGCAGCTTAGAGTACTCGGGCACCGGGGAGCTGTTTTTT CASSLEYSGTGELFF
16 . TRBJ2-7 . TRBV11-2 TGTGCCAGCAGCCCTAGGATAGCTGTTGGATCTTACGAGCAGTACTTC CASSPRIAVGSYEQYF
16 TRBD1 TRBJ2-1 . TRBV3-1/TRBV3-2 TGTGCCAGCAGCCCAACCGGGACAGGGTTCAGGGGTGAGCAGTTCTTC CASSPTGTGFRGEQFF
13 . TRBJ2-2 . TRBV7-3 TGTGCCAGCAGGTCAACGAACACCGGGGAGCTGTTTTTT CASRSTNTGELFF
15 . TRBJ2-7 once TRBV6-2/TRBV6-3 TGTGCCAGCAGTTTCCTAGCGTTAACATACTACGAGCAGTACTTC CASSFLALTYYEQYF
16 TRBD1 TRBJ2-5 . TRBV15 TGTGCCACCAGCGGTGAAACAGGGGGCTTATCAGAGACCCAGTACTTC CATSGETGGLSETQYF
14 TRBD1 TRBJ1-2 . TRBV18 TGTGCCAGCTCACCCCTGGGACAGAACTATGGCTACACCTTC CASSPLGQNYGYTF
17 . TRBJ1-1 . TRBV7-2 TGTGCCAGCAGCTTAGTTCAGGGGCTGAGCATGAACACTGAAGCTTTCTTT CASSLVQGLSMNTEAFF
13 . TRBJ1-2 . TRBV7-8 TGTGCCAGCAGCTCGGACAGTTTCTATGGCTACACCTTC CASSSDSFYGYTF
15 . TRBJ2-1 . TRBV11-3 TGTGCCAGCAGCTTACATGGTAGCGTCTACAATGAGCAGTTCTTC CASSLHGSVYNEQFF
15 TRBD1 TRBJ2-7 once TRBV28 TGTGCCAGCAGTCGCCCCGGGACAGGGGGCTACGAGCAGTACTTC CASSRPGTGGYEQYF
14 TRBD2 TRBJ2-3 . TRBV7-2 TGTGCCAGCAGCTCCAGCGGGAGGGGAGATACGCAGTATTTT CASSSSGRGDTQYF
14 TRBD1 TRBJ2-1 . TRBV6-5 TGTGCCAGCAGTTTGGGACAGGCAGGCAATGAGCAGTTCTTC CASSLGQAGNEQFF
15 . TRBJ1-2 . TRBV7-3 TGTGCCAGCAGCCCCAAGGACAGCCTAACGAGTGGCTACACCTTC CASSPKDSLTSGYTF